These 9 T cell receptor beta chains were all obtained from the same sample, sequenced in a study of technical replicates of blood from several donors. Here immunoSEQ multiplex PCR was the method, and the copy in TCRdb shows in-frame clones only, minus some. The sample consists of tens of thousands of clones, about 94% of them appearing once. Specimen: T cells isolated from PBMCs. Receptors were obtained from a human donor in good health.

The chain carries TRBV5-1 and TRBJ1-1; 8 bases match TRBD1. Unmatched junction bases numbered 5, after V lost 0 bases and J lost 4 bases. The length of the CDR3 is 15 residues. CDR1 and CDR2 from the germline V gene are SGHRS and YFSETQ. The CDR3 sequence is CASSLDTGGGTEAFF. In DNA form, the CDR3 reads TGCGCCAGCAGCTTGGACACAGGGGGGGGCACTGAAGCTTTCTTT.

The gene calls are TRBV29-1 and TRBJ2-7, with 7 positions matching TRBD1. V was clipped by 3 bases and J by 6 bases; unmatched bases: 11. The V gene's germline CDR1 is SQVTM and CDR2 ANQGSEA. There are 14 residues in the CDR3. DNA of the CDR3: TGCAGCGTTGATCTGACAGGGCCGGTGGGCGAGCAGTACTTC. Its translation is CSVDLTGPVGEQYF.

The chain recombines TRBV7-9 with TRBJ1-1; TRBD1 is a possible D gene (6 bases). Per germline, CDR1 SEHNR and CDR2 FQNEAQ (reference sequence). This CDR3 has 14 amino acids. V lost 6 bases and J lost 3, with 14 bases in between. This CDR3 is CASRSGAPHTEAFF. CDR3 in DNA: TGTGCCAGCAGGTCAGGGGCGCCACACACTGAAGCTTTCTTT.

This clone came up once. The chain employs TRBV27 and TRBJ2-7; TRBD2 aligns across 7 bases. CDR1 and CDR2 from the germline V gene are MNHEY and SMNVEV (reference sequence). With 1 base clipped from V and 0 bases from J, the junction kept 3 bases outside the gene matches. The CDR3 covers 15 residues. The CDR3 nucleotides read TGTGCCAGCAGTTTATGGCGGGGGAGCTCCTACGAGCAGTACTTC. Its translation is CASSLWRGSSYEQYF.

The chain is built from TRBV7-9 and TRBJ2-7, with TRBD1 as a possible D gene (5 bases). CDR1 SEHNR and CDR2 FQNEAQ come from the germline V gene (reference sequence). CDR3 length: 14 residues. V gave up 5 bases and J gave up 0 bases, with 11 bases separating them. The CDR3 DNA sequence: TGTGCCAGCAGCCTCACAGGTAGCTCCTACGAGCAGTACTTC. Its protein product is CASSLTGSSYEQYF. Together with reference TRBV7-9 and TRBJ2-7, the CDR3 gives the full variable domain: DTGVSQNPRHKITKRGQNVTFRCDPISEHNRLYWYRQTLGQGPEFLTYFQNEAQLEKSRLLSDRFSAERPKGSFSTLEIQRTEQGDSAMYLCASSLTGSSYEQYFGPGTRLTVT.

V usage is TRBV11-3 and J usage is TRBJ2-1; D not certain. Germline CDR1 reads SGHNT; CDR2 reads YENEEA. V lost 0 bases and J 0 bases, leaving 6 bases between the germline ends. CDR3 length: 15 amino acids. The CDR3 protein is CASSLDSGSYNEQFF. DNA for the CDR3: TGTGCCAGCAGCTTAGATAGTGGCTCCTACAATGAGCAGTTCTTC. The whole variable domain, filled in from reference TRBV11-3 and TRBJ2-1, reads EAGVVQSPRYKIIEKKQPVAFWCNPISGHNTLYWYLQNLGQGPELLIRYENEEAVDDSQLPKDRFSAERLKGVDSTLKIQPAELGDSAVYLCASSLDSGSYNEQFFGPGTRLTVL.

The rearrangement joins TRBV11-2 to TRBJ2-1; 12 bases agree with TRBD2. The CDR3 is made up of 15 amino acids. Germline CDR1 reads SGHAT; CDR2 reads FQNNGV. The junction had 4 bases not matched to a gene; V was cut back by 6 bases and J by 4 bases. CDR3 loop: CASRSGTSGYNEQFF. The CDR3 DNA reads TGTGCCAGCAGGTCCGGGACTAGCGGGTACAATGAGCAGTTCTTC.

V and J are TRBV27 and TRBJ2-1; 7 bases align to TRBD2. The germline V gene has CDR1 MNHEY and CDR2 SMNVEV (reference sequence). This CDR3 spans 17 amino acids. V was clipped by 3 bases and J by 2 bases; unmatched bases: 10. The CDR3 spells CASSLGLRAGTYNEQFF. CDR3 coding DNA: TGTGCCAGCAGTTTGGGGCTACGAGCGGGGACCTACAATGAGCAGTTCTTC.

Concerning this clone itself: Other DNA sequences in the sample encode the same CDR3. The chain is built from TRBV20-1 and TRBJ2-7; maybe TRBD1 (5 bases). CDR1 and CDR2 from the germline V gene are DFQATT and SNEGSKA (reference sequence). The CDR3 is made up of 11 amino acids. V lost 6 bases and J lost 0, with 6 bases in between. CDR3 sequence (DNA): TGCAGTGCCAGGGACTCCTACGAGCAGTACTTC. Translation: CSARDSYEQYF.